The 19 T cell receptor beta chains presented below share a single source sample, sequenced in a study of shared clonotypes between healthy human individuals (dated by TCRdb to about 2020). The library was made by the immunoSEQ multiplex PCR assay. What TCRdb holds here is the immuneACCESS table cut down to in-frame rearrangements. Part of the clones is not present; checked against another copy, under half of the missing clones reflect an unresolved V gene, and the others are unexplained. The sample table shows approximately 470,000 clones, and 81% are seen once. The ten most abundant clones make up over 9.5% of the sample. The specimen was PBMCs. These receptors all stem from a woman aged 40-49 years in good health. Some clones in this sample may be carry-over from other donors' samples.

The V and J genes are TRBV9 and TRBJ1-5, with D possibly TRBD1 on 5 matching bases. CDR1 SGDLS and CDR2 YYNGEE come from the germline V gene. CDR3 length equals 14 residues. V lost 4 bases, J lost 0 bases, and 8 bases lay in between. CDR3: CASSSDSSNQPQHF. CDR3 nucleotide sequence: TGTGCCAGCAGCTCCGACAGTAGCAATCAGCCCCAGCATTTT.

This CDR3 reads CASSLARWSEQFF. The CDR3 nucleotides are TGTGCCAGCAGCTTAGCTAGGTGGAGTGAGCAGTTCTTC. The chain is built from TRBV7-6 and TRBJ2-1; D gene unclear. V was shortened by 0 bases and J by 9 bases, with 9 bases between the two germline ends. This CDR3 contains 13 residues. Germline-derived CDR1 and CDR2 are SGHVS and FNYEAQ.

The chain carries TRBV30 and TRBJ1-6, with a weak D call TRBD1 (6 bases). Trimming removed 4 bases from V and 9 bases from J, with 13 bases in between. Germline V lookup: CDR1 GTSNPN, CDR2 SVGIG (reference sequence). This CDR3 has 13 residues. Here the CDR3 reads CAWINRDGSPLHF. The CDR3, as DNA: TGTGCCTGGATTAACAGGGATGGTTCACCCCTCCACTTT.

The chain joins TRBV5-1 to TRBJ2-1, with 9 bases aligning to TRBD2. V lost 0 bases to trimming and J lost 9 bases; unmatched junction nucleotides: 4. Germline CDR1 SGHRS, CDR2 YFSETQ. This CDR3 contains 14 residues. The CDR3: CASSLAAAGGEQFF. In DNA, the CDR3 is TGCGCCAGCAGCTTGGCCGCAGCGGGGGGTGAGCAGTTCTTC.

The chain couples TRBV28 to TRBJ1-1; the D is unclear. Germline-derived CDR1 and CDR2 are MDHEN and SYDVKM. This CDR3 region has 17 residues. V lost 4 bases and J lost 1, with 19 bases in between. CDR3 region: CASSSLPPRAGNTEAFF. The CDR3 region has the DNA TGTGCCAGCAGTTCCCTTCCTCCAAGGGCGGGGAACACTGAAGCTTTCTTT.

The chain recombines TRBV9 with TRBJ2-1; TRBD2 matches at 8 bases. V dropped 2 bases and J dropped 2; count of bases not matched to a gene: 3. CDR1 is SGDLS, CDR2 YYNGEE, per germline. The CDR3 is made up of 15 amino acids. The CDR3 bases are TGTGCCAGCAGCGTTTTAGCGGGGACCTACAATGAGCAGTTCTTC. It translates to CASSVLAGTYNEQFF. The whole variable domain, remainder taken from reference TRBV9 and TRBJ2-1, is DSGVTQTPKHLITATGQRVTLRCSPRSGDLSVYWYQQSLDQGLQFLIQYYNGEERAKGNILERFSAQQFPDLHSELNLSSLELGDSALYFCASSVLAGTYNEQFFGPGTRLTVL.

CDR3 coding DNA: TGTGCCAGCAGTGATTGGGTAACTAATGAAAAACTGTTTTTT. Translating it yields CASSDWVTNEKLFF. This chain joins TRBV6-1 and TRBJ1-4, with unresolved D. CDR1 and CDR2 from the germline V gene are MNHNS and SASEGT. This CDR3 spans 14 amino acids. V lost 3 bases, J lost 1 base, and 6 bases lay in between.

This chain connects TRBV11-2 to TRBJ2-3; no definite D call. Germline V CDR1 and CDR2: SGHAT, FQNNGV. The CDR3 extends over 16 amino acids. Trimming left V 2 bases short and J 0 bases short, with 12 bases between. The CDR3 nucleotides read TGTGCCAGCAGCTTATTGAGATCCTCTAGCACAGATACGCAGTATTTT. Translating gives CASSLLRSSSTDTQYF.

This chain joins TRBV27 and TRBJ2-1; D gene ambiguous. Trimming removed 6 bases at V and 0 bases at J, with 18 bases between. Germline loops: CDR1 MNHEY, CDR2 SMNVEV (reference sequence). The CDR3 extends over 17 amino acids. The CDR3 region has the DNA TGTGCCAGCAGGGGCCGGATAGGGCGGCGCTCCTACAATGAGCAGTTCTTC. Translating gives CASRGRIGRRSYNEQFF.

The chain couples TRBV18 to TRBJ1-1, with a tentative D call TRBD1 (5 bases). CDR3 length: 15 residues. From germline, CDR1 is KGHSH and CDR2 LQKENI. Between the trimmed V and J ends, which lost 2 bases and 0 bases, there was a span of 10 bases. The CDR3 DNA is TGTGCCAGCTCACCAATCCGGGACGTGAACACTGAAGCTTTCTTT. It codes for CASSPIRDVNTEAFF. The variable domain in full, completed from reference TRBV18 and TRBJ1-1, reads NAGVMQNPRHLVRRRGQEARLRCSPMKGHSHVYWYRQLPEEGLKFMVYLQKENIIDESGMPKERFSAEFPKEGPSILRIQQVVRGDSAAYFCASSPIRDVNTEAFFGQGTRLTVV.

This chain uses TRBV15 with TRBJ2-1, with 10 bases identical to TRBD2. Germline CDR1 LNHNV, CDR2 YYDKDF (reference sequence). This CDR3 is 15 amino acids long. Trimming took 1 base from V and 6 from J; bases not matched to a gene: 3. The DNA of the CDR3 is TGTGCCACCAGCAGAGTAGCGGGAGGAGGCAATGAGCAGTTCTTC. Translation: CATSRVAGGGNEQFF.

The CDR3 loop is CSVVVQVNTEAFF. The CDR3 DNA is TGCAGCGTTGTAGTACAGGTGAACACTGAAGCTTTCTTT. This chain links TRBV29-1 with TRBJ1-1; tentative D call: TRBD1 (5 bases). CDR1 SQVTM and CDR2 ANQGSEA come from the germline V gene. The CDR3 contains 13 residues. The V end lost 4 bases, the J end lost 0 bases, and 9 bases lay between the germline ends.

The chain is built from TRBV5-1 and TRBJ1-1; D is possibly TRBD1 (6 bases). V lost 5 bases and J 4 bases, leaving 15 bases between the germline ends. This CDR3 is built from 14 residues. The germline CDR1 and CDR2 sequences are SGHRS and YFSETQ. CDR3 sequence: CASSPTTGGTEAFF. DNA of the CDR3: TGCGCCAGCAGTCCGACGACAGGAGGCACTGAAGCTTTCTTT.

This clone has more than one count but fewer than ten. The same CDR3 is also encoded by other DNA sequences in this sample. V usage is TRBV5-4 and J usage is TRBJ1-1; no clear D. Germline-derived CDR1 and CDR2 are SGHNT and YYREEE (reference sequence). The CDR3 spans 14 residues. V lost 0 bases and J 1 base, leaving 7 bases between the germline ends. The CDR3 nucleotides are TGTGCCAGCAGCTTGGGGGATAGGAACACTGAAGCTTTCTTT. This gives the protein CASSLGDRNTEAFF.

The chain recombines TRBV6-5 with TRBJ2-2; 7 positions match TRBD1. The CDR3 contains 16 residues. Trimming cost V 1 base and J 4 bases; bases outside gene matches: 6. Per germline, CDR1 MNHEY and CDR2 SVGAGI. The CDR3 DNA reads TGTGCCAGCAGTTACTTCAGGGGGATGGGCACCGGGGAGCTGTTTTTT. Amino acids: CASSYFRGMGTGELFF.

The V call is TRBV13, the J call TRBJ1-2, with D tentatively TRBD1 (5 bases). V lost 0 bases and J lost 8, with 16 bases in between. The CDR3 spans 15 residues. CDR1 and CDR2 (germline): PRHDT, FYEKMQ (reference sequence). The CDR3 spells CASSLGTPGRGGYTF. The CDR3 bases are TGTGCCAGCAGCTTAGGCACCCCGGGGAGGGGCGGCTACACCTTC.

Here the CDR3 reads CASSYSDGSSYEQYF. Here the CDR3 DNA reads TGTGCCAGCAGCTACTCGGACGGCAGCTCCTACGAGCAGTACTTC. This chain links TRBV7-2 with TRBJ2-7; D gene ambiguous. Looked up from germline, CDR1 is SGHTA and CDR2 is FQGNSA. Trimming took off 4 bases at V and 0 bases at J, with 13 bases between the two ends. The CDR3 contains 15 residues.

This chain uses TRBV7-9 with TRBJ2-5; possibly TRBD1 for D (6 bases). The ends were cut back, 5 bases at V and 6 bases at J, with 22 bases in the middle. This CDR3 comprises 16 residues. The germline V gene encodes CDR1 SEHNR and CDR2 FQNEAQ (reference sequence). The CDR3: CASSRGGQGISKTQYF. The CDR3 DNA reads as TGTGCCAGCAGCAGGGGCGGGCAGGGGATTTCCAAGACCCAGTACTTC.

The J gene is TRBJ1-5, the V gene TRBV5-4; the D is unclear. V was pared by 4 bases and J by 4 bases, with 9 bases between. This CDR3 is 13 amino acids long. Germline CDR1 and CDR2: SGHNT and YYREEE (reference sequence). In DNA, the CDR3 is TGTGCCAGCAGCCACGGGAGTAATCAGCCCCAGCATTTT. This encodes CASSHGSNQPQHF.